This entry describes one T cell receptor beta chain. This clone was observed a single time. It lacks a known antigen. No quality values exist for individual bases; no much larger clone is one base distant. The record originates from a study of shared clonotypes between healthy human individuals (dated by TCRdb to 2020 to 2022). General notes on the study: The cohort included a few men and a couple of women between 18 and 49 years of age. For each donor, CD4 naive and CD4 memory were each given three plates, CD8 naive was given two plates, and CD8 memory was given one plate. The study deeply sequenced blood TCR repertoires of about 5 healthy adults to estimate repertoire size and the extent of clonotype sharing between individuals. Libraries were prepared and TCR repertoires were sequenced by different laboratories using diverse techniques, in order to increase sequencing depth and limit assay-specific biases. Each donor's leukapheresis produced roughly between about 0.9 and 9.5 billion PBMCs. Study-wide conclusions, independent of this receptor: Incomplete sequencing was indicated by rarefaction of sorted-subset datasets, despite the large sequencing depth. Sharing across a few donors was observed for approximately 4.6% of naive CD4, 3% to 3.5% of naive CD8, 2% to 2.5% of memory CD4, and 0.4% of memory CD8 clonotypes. Pairwise subsampling indicated that sequencing depth was expected to affect the degree of clonotype sharing among donors. Only blood was sampled, and tissue TCR repertoires likely differ from those in blood. Clonotypes shared by all four sorted-subset donors showed higher generation probabilities than non-shared clonotypes. Naive subsets generally had larger estimated clonotype richness than memory subsets. Because the study included only a small number of donors, the genetic and exposure-history diversity represented was limited.

The donors were healthy, HIV-negative adults who had no recently reported acute infections or vaccinations. Every donor was a Caucasian adult residing in Nashville, Tennessee, USA. CD4+ T cells were enriched through magnetic negative selection, after which naive cells were positively selected on CD45RA and the remaining negative fraction served as the memory subset. Blood was collected by leukapheresis, and PBMCs were isolated by Ficoll-Histopaque density gradient centrifugation and then cryopreserved in liquid nitrogen vapor phase. Analytical flow cytometry was used to check the purity and quantity of each magnetically sorted T cell population. Genomic DNA was isolated from each sorted fraction and quantified by UV absorbance on a Nanodrop 2000c. The germline V and J ends show losses of 3 bases and 3 bases respectively, and no gene match explains 6 bases of the junction. Measured from the cysteine to the phenylalanine, the CDR3 is 15 residues long. Only the CDR3 DNA stays, 45 bases, in frame from base 1. The germline V gene sets CDR1 to SGHTA and CDR2 to FQGNSA.

Using the deep immunoSEQ assay, TCR CDR3 regions were amplified from genomic DNA by multiplex PCR. Extracted genomic DNA from each cell subset was distributed evenly across all wells of several immunoSEQ 96-well plates, and each plate was treated as a replicate. For sorted subsets, each replicate PCR was loaded with approximately 200 ng genomic DNA, equivalent to 30,000 or so T cell genomes. Purified libraries were quantified with a Qubit 3.0 fluorometer, sized on a Bioanalyzer 2100, and re-quantified with the KAPA Library Quantification kit. A separate single-read 150-cycle Illumina NextSeq 550 flow cell was used to sequence each immunoSEQ 96-well plate. Per the authors' processing: Because the immunoSEQ output held only junctional sequences and lacked quality scores, the filtering could not match the filtering applied to full-length reads. To assign V/J genes and CDR3, sequences were annotated using PyIR, a Python wrapper for IgBLAST v1.9, with IMGT germline references. Reads with weak V/J assignments (E-value above 1e-6), missing CDR3, stop codons, out-of-frame junctions, or ambiguous translated residues were removed. V3J clonotypes were defined as sequences sharing the same inferred V gene, J gene, and CDR3 amino acid sequence. To compute the percentage overlap between repertoires, the number of shared unique clonotypes was divided by the size of the smaller repertoire. Repertoire richness was assessed with RTK rarefaction, the Chao1 estimator, and Recon v2.1 estimates of unobserved clonotypes. For all TCRbeta clonotypes obtained by the gDNA method from four donors, generation probabilities were computed with OLGA. Drawn from immuneACCESS, this table holds only the in-frame rearrangements with V and J called that TCRdb kept. Clones are partly lost; checked studies trace under half to an unresolved V gene and leave the rest unexplained. D and trimming come from the DNA, and the V and J calls and clone size come from that table. The sample includes 1.6 million or so clones, with around 98.5% observed a single time. The top ten constitute under 0.45% of the sample.

This TCR came from a man in his thirties or forties in good health. The rearranged chain carries TRBV7-2 and TRBJ2-3; a stretch of 7 junction bases matches TRBD2. Sequenced material: naive CD4+ T cells sorted from blood. Explained via the paper, the cell subset or site label denotes: CD45RA+ positively selected. The nucleotide sequence reads as follows: TGTGCCAGCAGCTTTAGGGGCGGGAGTACAGATACGCAGTATTTT. Translated, this gives CASSFRGGSTDTQYF.